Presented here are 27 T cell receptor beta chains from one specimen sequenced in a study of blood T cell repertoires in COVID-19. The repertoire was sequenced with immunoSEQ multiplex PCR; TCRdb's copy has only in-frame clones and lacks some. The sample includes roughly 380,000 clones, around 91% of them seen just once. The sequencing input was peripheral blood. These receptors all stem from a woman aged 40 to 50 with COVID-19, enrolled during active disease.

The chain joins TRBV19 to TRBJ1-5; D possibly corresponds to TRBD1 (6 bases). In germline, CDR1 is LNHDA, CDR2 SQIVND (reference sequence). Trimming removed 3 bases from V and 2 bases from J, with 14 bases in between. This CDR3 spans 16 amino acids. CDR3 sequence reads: CASSIAGDSGNQPQHF. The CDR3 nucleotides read TGTGCCAGTAGTATTGCAGGGGATAGCGGCAATCAGCCCCAGCATTTT.

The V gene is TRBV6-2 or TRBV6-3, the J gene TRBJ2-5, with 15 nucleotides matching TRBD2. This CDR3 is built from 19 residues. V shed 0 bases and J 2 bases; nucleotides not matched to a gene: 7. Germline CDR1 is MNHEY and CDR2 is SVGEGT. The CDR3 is CASSYSGLAGGRGQETQYF. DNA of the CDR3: TGTGCCAGCAGTTACTCCGGACTAGCGGGAGGGCGGGGGCAAGAGACCCAGTACTTC.

The CDR3 DNA is TGTGCCAGCAACTCTAAGTCAGGGGCCCCCTACGAGCAGTACTTC. This sequence encodes CASNSKSGAPYEQYF. The chain joins TRBV5-4 to TRBJ2-7, with D perhaps TRBD1 (6 bases). This CDR3 is built from 15 residues. V was trimmed by 6 bases and J by 2 bases, leaving 18 bases between them. Germline V gene sequence: CDR1 SGHNT, CDR2 YYREEE (reference sequence). Filled out from reference TRBV5-4 and TRBJ2-7, the complete variable domain reads ETGVTQSPTHLIKTRGQQVTLRCSSQSGHNTVSWYQQALGQGPQFIFQYYREEENGRGNFPPRFSGLQFPNYSSELNVNALELDDSALYLCASNSKSGAPYEQYFGPGTRLTVT.

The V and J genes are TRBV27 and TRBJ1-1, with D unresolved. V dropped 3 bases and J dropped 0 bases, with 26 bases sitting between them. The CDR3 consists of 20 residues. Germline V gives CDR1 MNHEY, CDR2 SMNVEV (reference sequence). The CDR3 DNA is TGTGCCAGCAGTTTCTCTTCACCCGTGGGCGACCTAATGATGAACACTGAAGCTTTCTTT. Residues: CASSFSSPVGDLMMNTEAFF.

CDR3 DNA sequence: TGCGCCAGCAGCCGACAGGGGTCGATGAACACTGAAGCTTTCTTT. Translated: CASSRQGSMNTEAFF. The V call is TRBV5-1, the J call TRBJ1-1; the match to TRBD1 covers 8 bases. The V segment lost 4 bases and the J segment 0 bases; nucleotides outside the gene matches: 5. Germline V CDR1 and CDR2: SGHRS, YFSETQ. The CDR3 covers 15 residues.

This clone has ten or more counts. The CDR3 bases are TGTGCCAGCAGCTGGGGGGGGTCCGAGCAGTACTTC. Translating gives CASSWGGSEQYF. J is TRBJ2-7 and V is TRBV7-8, with TRBD2 identical over 7 bases. Per germline, CDR1 SGHVS and CDR2 FQNEAQ. Losses at the gene ends were 4 bases for V and 6 bases for J; bases not matched to a gene: 3. The CDR3 contains 12 residues.

In DNA, the CDR3 is TGTGCCAGCAGCTTAGGCGGCAGGGGGCTTGACTATGGCTACACCTTC. Encoded protein: CASSLGGRGLDYGYTF. The chain carries TRBV7-6 and TRBJ1-2; 8 bases are shared with TRBD1. V dropped 1 base and J dropped 3; count of bases not matched to a gene: 7. This CDR3 spans 16 amino acids. Germline V CDR1 and CDR2: SGHVS, FNYEAQ.

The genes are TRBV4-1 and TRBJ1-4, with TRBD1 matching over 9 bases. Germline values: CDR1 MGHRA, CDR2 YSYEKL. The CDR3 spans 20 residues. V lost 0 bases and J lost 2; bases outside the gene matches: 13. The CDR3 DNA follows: TGCGCCAGCAGCCAAGATTTGAACAGGGGGCGCGGTATGACTAATGAAAAACTGTTTTTT. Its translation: CASSQDLNRGRGMTNEKLFF.

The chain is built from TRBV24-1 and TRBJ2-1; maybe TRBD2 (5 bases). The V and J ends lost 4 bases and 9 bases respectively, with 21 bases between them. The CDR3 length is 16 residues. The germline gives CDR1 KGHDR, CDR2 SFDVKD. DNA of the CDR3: TGTGCCACCAGTGACCCGACATGGGCGGGTAAAGGTGAGCAGTTCTTC. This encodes CATSDPTWAGKGEQFF.

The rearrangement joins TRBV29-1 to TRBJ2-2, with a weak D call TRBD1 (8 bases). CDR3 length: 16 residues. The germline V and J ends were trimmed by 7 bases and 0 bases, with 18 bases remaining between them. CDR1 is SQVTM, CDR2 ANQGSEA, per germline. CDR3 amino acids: CSAAEQGGANTGELFF. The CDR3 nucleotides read TGCAGCGCCGCGGAACAGGGGGGGGCGAACACCGGGGAGCTGTTTTTT.

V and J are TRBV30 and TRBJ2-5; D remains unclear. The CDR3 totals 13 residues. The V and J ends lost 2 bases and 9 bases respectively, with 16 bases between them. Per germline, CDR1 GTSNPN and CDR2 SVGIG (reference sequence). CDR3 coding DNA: TGTGCCTGGAGTTATTTAACCGACCGGGCCCAGTACTTC. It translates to CAWSYLTDRAQYF.

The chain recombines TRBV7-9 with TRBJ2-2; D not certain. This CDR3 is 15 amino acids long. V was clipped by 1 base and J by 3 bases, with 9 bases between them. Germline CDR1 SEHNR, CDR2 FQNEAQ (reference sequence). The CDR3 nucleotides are TGTGCCAGCAGCTTAGGTTCCGCGTACACCGGGGAGCTGTTTTTT. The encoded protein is CASSLGSAYTGELFF.

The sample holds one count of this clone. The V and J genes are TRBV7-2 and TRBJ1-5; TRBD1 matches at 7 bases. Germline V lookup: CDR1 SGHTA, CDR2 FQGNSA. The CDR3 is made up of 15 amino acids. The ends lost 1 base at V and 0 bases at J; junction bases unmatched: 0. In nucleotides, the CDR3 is TGTGCCAGCAGCTTAGGACAGGGTAGCAATCAGCCCCAGCATTTT. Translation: CASSLGQGSNQPQHF.

The CDR3 DNA reads TGTGCCAGCAGCAGCGGCCTGCCCTACAATGAGCAGTTCTTC. Protein product: CASSSGLPYNEQFF. V gene TRBV6-5 combines with J gene TRBJ2-1, with a weak D call TRBD2 (5 bases). In germline, CDR1 is MNHEY, CDR2 SVGAGI. Trimming took 6 bases from V and 2 from J, leaving 11 bases between them. CDR3 length: 14 amino acids.

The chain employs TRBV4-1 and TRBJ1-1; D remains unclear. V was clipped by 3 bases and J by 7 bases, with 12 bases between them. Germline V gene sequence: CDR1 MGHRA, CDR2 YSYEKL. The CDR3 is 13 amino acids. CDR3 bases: TGCGCCAGCAGCCAGGATAGAGGAGATGAAGCTTTCTTT. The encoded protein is CASSQDRGDEAFF.

CDR3 sequence: CASSVYGSSSYNEQFF. The CDR3 DNA is TGTGCCAGCAGCGTATACGGTTCAAGCTCCTACAATGAGCAGTTCTTC. V usage is TRBV9 and J usage is TRBJ2-1; D not resolved. CDR1 SGDLS and CDR2 YYNGEE come from the germline V gene. This CDR3 contains 16 residues. Trimming cost V 1 base and J 0 bases, with 11 bases left between them. The whole variable domain, remainder taken from reference TRBV9 and TRBJ2-1, is DSGVTQTPKHLITATGQRVTLRCSPRSGDLSVYWYQQSLDQGLQFLIQYYNGEERAKGNILERFSAQQFPDLHSELNLSSLELGDSALYFCASSVYGSSSYNEQFFGPGTRLTVL.

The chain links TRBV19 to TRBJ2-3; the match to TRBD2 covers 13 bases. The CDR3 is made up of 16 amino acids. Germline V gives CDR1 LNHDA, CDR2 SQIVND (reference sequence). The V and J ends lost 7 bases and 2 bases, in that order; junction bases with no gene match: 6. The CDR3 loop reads CASKLAGGSTTDTQYF. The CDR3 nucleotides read TGTGCCAGTAAACTAGCGGGAGGGAGTACCACAGATACGCAGTATTTT.

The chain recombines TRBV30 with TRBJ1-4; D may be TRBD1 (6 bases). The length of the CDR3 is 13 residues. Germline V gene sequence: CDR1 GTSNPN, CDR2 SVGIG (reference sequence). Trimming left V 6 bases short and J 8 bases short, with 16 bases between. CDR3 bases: TGTGCCTGCAGGGGTCTTCCCGGAGAAAAACTGTTTTTT. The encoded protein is CACRGLPGEKLFF.

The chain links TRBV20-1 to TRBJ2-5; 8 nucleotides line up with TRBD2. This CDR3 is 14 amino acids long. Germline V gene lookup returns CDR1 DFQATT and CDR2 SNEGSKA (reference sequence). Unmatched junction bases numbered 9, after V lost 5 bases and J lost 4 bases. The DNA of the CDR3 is TGCAGTGCTCGTGCCCATACTAGCGGAGAGACCCAGTACTTC. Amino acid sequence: CSARAHTSGETQYF.

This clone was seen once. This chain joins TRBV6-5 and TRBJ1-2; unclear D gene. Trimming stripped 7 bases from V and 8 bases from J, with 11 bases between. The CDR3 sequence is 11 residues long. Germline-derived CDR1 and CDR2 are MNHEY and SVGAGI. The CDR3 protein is CASTPSGGYTF. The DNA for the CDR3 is TGTGCCAGCACCCCTTCGGGGGGCTACACCTTC.

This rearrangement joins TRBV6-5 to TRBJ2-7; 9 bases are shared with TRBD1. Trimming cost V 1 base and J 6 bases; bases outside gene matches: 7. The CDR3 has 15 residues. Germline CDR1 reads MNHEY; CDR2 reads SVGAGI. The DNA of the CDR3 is TGTGCCAGCAGTTACTTGGGACAGGGTGAGAGCGAGCAGTACTTC. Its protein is CASSYLGQGESEQYF.

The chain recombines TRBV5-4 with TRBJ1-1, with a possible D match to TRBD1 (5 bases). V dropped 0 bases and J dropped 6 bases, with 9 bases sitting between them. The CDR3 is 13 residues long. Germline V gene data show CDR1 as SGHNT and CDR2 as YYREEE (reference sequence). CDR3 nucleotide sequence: TGTGCCAGCAGCTTGGACAGGTACGCTGAAGCTTTCTTT. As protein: CASSLDRYAEAFF.

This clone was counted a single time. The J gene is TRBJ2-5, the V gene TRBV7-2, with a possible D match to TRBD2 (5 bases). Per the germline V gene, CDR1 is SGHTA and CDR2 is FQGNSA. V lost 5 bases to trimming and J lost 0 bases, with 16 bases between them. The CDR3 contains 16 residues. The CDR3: CASSPIRGRYQETQYF. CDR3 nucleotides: TGTGCCAGCAGCCCTATCCGAGGGCGGTACCAAGAGACCCAGTACTTC.

The CDR3 loop is CASSPTGRDYGYTF. The DNA of the CDR3 is TGTGCCAGCTCACCGACAGGGAGAGACTATGGCTACACCTTC. This chain connects TRBV18 to TRBJ1-2; the match to TRBD1 covers 7 bases. CDR3 size: 14 residues. In germline, CDR1 is KGHSH, CDR2 LQKENI. The V gene end was trimmed by 3 bases and the J gene end by 3 bases; junction bases not matched to a gene: 4.

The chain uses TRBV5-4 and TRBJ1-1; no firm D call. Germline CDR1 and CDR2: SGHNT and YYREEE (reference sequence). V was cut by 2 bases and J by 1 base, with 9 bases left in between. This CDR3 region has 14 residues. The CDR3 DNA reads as TGTGCCAGCAGCTTTAGGGAGCCGAACACTGAAGCTTTCTTT. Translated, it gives CASSFREPNTEAFF.

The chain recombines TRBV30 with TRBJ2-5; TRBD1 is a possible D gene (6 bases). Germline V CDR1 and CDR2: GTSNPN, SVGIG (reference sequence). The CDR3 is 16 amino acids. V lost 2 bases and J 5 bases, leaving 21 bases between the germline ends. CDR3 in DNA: TGTGCCTGGAGTATCGGATTTTTCAGGGGAAATGAGACCCAGTACTTC. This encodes CAWSIGFFRGNETQYF. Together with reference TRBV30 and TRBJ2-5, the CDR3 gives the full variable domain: SQTIHQWPATLVQPVGSPLSLECTVEGTSNPNLYWYRQAAGRGLQLLFYSVGIGQISSEVPQNLSASRPQDRQFILSSKKLLLSDSGFYLCAWSIGFFRGNETQYFGPGTRLLVL.

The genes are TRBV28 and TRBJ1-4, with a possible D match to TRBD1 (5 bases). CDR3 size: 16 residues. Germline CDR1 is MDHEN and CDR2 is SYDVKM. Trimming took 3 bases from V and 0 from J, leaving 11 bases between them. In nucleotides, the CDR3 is TGTGCCAGCAGTTTGGGGCTATCTGCAACTAATGAAAAACTGTTTTTT. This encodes CASSLGLSATNEKLFF.